A single sample gave rise to the 9 T cell receptor beta chains below, sequenced in a study of response to subunit inactivated influenza vaccine. MiXCR, applied by TCRdb to the RT-PCR reads, yields one record per CDR3 protein. Counted here are about 540,000 distinct CDR3 sequences, 20% to 25% occurring once; the ten biggest clones make up 2.8%. These data also formed part of another study, on T cells expressing NK-cell markers. That work adds: Synthesis of TCR beta cDNA relied on 5'RACE template switching carrying UMIs.

Here the sequenced sample was CD4+ T cells sorted from PBMCs, taken less than 13 days after vaccination. These receptors were taken from a man between 50 and 59 years old who received an inactivated influenza vaccine.

This clonotype has more than one count but fewer than ten. The rearrangement links TRBV6-1 to TRBJ1-1; D remains unclear. There are 11 residues in the CDR3. Trimming removed 10 bases from V and 4 bases from J, with 10 bases in between. Germline V lookup: CDR1 MNHNS, CDR2 SASEGT. The CDR3 spells CATWEGTEAFF. The CDR3 DNA follows: TGTGCCACATGGGAGGGCACTGAAGCTTTCTTT.

The V gene is TRBV5-1, the J gene TRBJ2-5; the D gene is possibly TRBD2 (5 bases). Germline V gene lookup returns CDR1 SGHRS and CDR2 YFSETQ. Trimming shortened V by 4 bases and J by 0 bases, and 31 bases separated the two germline ends. The CDR3 has 21 amino acids. The chain's CDR3 is CASSPGSQKSPLSWYQETQYF. CDR3 sequence (DNA): TGCGCCAGCAGCCCGGGGTCCCAAAAATCGCCCTTAAGCTGGTACCAAGAGACCCAGTACTTC.

This clonotype was detected ten times or more. The chain uses TRBV5-1 and TRBJ2-2; a possible D gene is TRBD1 (6 bases). V was trimmed by 4 bases and J by 2 bases, leaving 12 bases between them. The CDR3 runs to 15 residues. Germline CDR1 and CDR2: SGHRS and YFSETQ. CDR3 DNA: TGCGCCAGCAGCCCTCGGACAGTTAACACCGGGGAGCTGTTTTTT. Residues: CASSPRTVNTGELFF.

This clonotype has ten or more counts. J is TRBJ1-5 and V is TRBV27; D possibly corresponds to TRBD1 (6 bases). This CDR3 is 14 amino acids long. V lost 5 bases to trimming and J lost 3 bases, with 11 bases between them. In germline, CDR1 is MNHEY, CDR2 SMNVEV (reference sequence). The CDR3 spells CASSPRTDNQPQHF. The DNA for the CDR3 is TGTGCCAGCAGTCCCCGGACAGACAATCAGCCCCAGCATTTT.

V is TRBV24-1 and J is TRBJ2-3; D might be TRBD2 (7 bases). CDR3 size: 16 residues. Trimming took off 2 bases at V and 1 base at J, with 12 bases between the two ends. Germline assignment: CDR1 KGHDR and CDR2 SFDVKD. CDR3: CATSDWGGLGTDTQYF. The CDR3 DNA is TGTGCCACCAGTGATTGGGGGGGCCTCGGCACAGATACGCAGTATTTT.

In this sample, this clonotype turned up many times. The genes are TRBV5-6 and TRBJ1-1; possible D gene TRBD1, 5 bases. CDR1 is SGHDT and CDR2 is YYEEEE in the germline V gene. The CDR3 is 18 amino acids. With 4 bases removed from V and 2 bases from J, the gap between germline ends came to 24 bases. In DNA, the CDR3 is TGTGCCAGCAGCAGGACATACTGGGACGGGATGGGCAACACTGAAGCTTTCTTT. Encoded protein: CASSRTYWDGMGNTEAFF. The complete variable domain, with remaining parts taken from reference TRBV5-6 and TRBJ1-1, reads DAGVTQSPTHLIKTRGQQVTLRCSPKSGHDTVSWYQQALGQGPQFIFQYYEEEERQRGNFPDRFSGHQFPNYSSELNVNALLLGDSALYLCASSRTYWDGMGNTEAFFGQGTRLTVV.

J is TRBJ2-7 and V is TRBV6-2 or TRBV6-3; D not resolved. This CDR3 spans 12 amino acids. The ends were cut back, 5 bases at V and 3 bases at J, with 8 bases in the middle. Germline loops: CDR1 MNHEY, CDR2 SVGEGT. CDR3 loop: CASSHHSYEQYF. CDR3 DNA: TGTGCCAGCAGTCACCACAGCTACGAGCAGTACTTC.

The genes are TRBV23-1 and TRBJ2-1, with 7 nucleotides matching TRBD1. TRBV23-1 is classed as an ORF, of uncertain function. The CDR3 has 14 residues. The junction had 11 bases not matched to a gene; V was cut back by 9 bases and J by 6 bases. The CDR3 DNA reads TGCGCCAGACCCCGGCCAGGGGGATGCAATGAGCAGTTCTTC. It is translated as CARPRPGGCNEQFF.

V is TRBV20-1 and J is TRBJ1-6; D uncertain. This CDR3 comprises 15 residues. Trimming left V 4 bases short and J 6 bases short, with 16 bases between. Germline V gene sequence: CDR1 DFQATT, CDR2 SNEGSKA (reference sequence). The CDR3 loop is CSAIRTVGFNSPLHF. As DNA, the CDR3 is TGCAGTGCTATCAGGACTGTGGGATTTAATTCACCCCTCCACTTT.